Below are 31 T cell receptor beta chains sequenced from a single sample in a study of blood T cell repertoires in COVID-19. Assay: immunoSEQ multiplex PCR; the TCRdb copy retains only in-frame clones and omits some. The table lists over 300,000 clones, approximately 91% of them singletons, with approximately 9.4% in the top ten. Sequences were obtained from PBMCs or T cells enriched from blood (not recorded which). These receptors originate from a woman between 35 and 50 years old who had recovered from COVID-19.

V is TRBV15 and J is TRBJ1-6, with 7 nucleotides matching TRBD1. Germline values: CDR1 LNHNV, CDR2 YYDKDF (reference sequence). V shed 5 bases and J 5 bases; nucleotides not matched to a gene: 3. This CDR3 spans 14 amino acids. Written as DNA, the CDR3 is TGTGCCACCAGCTGGACAGGTGATAATTCACCCCTCCACTTT. Translating gives CATSWTGDNSPLHF.

The V call is TRBV5-1, the J call TRBJ1-2; 8 positions match TRBD1. CDR3 length: 13 residues. The V gene's germline CDR1 is SGHRS and CDR2 YFSETQ. V lost 0 bases, J lost 6 bases, and 1 base stayed unmatched. The CDR3 sequence: CASSLDRGNGYTF. The CDR3 bases are TGCGCCAGCAGCTTGGACAGGGGGAATGGCTACACCTTC. The variable domain in full, with the rest retrieved from reference TRBV5-1 and TRBJ1-2, is KAGVTQTPRYLIKTRGQQVTLSCSPISGHRSVSWYQQTPGQGLQFLFEYFSETQRNKGNFPGRFSGRQFSNSRSEMNVSTLELGDSALYLCASSLDRGNGYTFGSGTRLTVV.

In DNA, the CDR3 is TGTGCCAGCAGCGTCGATAGACAGGGTCCATCACCCCTCCACTTT. It codes for CASSVDRQGPSPLHF. The V gene is TRBV9, the J gene TRBJ1-6, with TRBD1 matching over 7 bases. The CDR3 has 15 residues. V trimming: 2 bases; J trimming: 10 bases; junction bases outside the gene matches: 9. Germline CDR1 is SGDLS and CDR2 is YYNGEE.

The chain combines TRBV13 with TRBJ1-6, with D unresolved. V shed 3 bases and J shed 2 bases, with 11 bases lying between them. The CDR3 length is 16 residues. The V gene's germline CDR1 is PRHDT and CDR2 FYEKMQ (reference sequence). The CDR3 spells CASSFNPGTYNSPLHF. DNA for the CDR3: TGTGCCAGCAGCTTTAACCCGGGGACCTATAATTCACCCCTCCACTTT.

The CDR3 nucleotides are TGTGCCAGCAGCTTAGCCTCGACTAAGGGAGAGACCCAGTACTTC. Residues: CASSLASTKGETQYF. The gene calls are TRBV11-3 and TRBJ2-5, with D perhaps matching TRBD2 (5 bases). The germline V and J ends were trimmed by 1 base and 4 bases, with 13 bases remaining between them. This CDR3 has 15 residues. The germline CDR1 and CDR2 sequences are SGHNT and YENEEA. The whole variable domain, remainder taken from reference TRBV11-3 and TRBJ2-5, is EAGVVQSPRYKIIEKKQPVAFWCNPISGHNTLYWYLQNLGQGPELLIRYENEEAVDDSQLPKDRFSAERLKGVDSTLKIQPAELGDSAVYLCASSLASTKGETQYFGPGTRLLVL.

The chain combines TRBV11-3 with TRBJ2-3, with 8 positions matching TRBD2. This CDR3 spans 18 amino acids. Germline V gives CDR1 SGHNT, CDR2 YENEEA. The ends lost 4 bases at V and 2 bases at J; junction bases unmatched: 14. The CDR3 DNA sequence: TGTGCCAGCAGCTCCAGACGGAGTAGCGGGGATGACACAGATACGCAGTATTTT. This codes for CASSSRRSSGDDTDTQYF.

J is TRBJ2-1 and V is TRBV7-2; 11 bases align to TRBD2. J gave up 3 bases and V 5 bases, and 3 bases lay outside the gene matches. The CDR3 sequence is 15 residues long. The germline gives CDR1 SGHTA, CDR2 FQGNSA. CDR3 in amino acids: CASSRTSGYYNEQFF. For the CDR3, the DNA is TGTGCCAGCAGCCGGACTAGCGGGTACTACAATGAGCAGTTCTTC.

This clone came up once. In the same sample, other DNA sequences code for this CDR3. The J gene is TRBJ1-4, the V gene TRBV28, with D possibly TRBD1 on 6 matching bases. Germline V lookup: CDR1 MDHEN, CDR2 SYDVKM. The CDR3 has 15 amino acids. Trimming pared 1 base from V and 2 bases from J, leaving 8 bases between. For the CDR3, the DNA is TGTGCCAGCAGTTTATCAGGGGCGACTAATGAAAAACTGTTTTTT. Its translation: CASSLSGATNEKLFF.

The chain carries TRBV18 and TRBJ2-7, with 9 bases fitting TRBD1. J gave up 2 bases and V 6 bases, and 5 bases lay outside the gene matches. Per the germline V gene, CDR1 is KGHSH and CDR2 is LQKENI. This CDR3 has 14 residues. CDR3 DNA: TGTGCCAGCTCTACCGGGACAGGGCCCTACGAGCAGTACTTC. It specifies CASSTGTGPYEQYF.

The chain has TRBV6-5 and TRBJ2-3; 7 bases line up with TRBD2. V shed 8 bases and J 4 bases; nucleotides not matched to a gene: 9. The length of the CDR3 is 14 residues. Germline V gene sequence: CDR1 MNHEY, CDR2 SVGAGI. CDR3: CASGGGWPADTQYF. Here the CDR3 DNA reads TGTGCCAGCGGGGGGGGTTGGCCCGCAGATACGCAGTATTTT.

CDR3 loop: CASSLEARIPTGELFF. The DNA of the CDR3 is TGCGCCAGCAGCTTGGAGGCCAGGATTCCCACCGGGGAGCTGTTTTTT. V and J are TRBV5-1 and TRBJ2-2; D not resolved. The CDR3 sequence is 16 residues long. Germline V gene lookup returns CDR1 SGHRS and CDR2 YFSETQ. Trimming removed 0 bases from V and 4 bases from J, with 13 bases in between.

V and J are TRBV11-3 and TRBJ1-3; TRBD1 might be the D (5 bases). Germline V gene sequence: CDR1 SGHNT, CDR2 YENEEA. The CDR3 totals 17 residues. Trimming left V 2 bases short and J 0 bases short, with 14 bases between. The CDR3 is CASSLRQGRSSGNTIYF. CDR3 in DNA: TGTGCCAGCAGCTTACGGCAGGGCAGGAGCTCTGGAAACACCATATATTTT.

V usage is TRBV30 and J usage is TRBJ2-3; 11 nucleotides align to TRBD2. Looked up from germline, CDR1 is GTSNPN and CDR2 is SVGIG (reference sequence). Losses at the gene ends were 2 bases for V and 9 bases for J; bases not matched to a gene: 10. The CDR3 spans 15 residues. The CDR3 protein is CAWSITSGGGETQYF. CDR3 bases: TGTGCCTGGAGTATAACTAGCGGGGGAGGGGAGACGCAGTATTTT.

The V and J genes are TRBV5-1 and TRBJ2-1, with 10 bases aligning to TRBD2. The ends lost 3 bases at V and 3 bases at J; junction bases unmatched: 12. The CDR3 is 18 residues long. CDR1 SGHRS and CDR2 YFSETQ come from the germline V gene. CDR3 in DNA: TGCGCCAGCAGCTCAACCGGGACTAGCGAGACCTACTACAATGAGCAGTTCTTC. Residues: CASSSTGTSETYYNEQFF.

The genes are TRBV7-2 and TRBJ1-6; the match to TRBD1 covers 8 bases. With 5 bases clipped from V and 7 bases from J, the junction kept 7 bases outside the gene matches. Germline CDR1 is SGHTA and CDR2 is FQGNSA. This CDR3 region has 15 residues. CDR3 protein: CASSLVQGGNSPLHF. The CDR3 bases are TGTGCCAGCAGCCTTGTACAGGGGGGCAATTCACCCCTCCACTTT. Variable domain in full (rest from reference TRBV7-2 and TRBJ1-6): GAGVSQSPSNKVTEKGKDVELRCDPISGHTALYWYRQSLGQGLEFLIYFQGNSAPDKSGLPSDRFSAERTGGSVSTLTIQRTQQEDSAVYLCASSLVQGGNSPLHFGNGTRLTVT.

This chain uses TRBV2 with TRBJ2-1; 12 positions match TRBD2. The CDR3 consists of 15 residues. Trimming cost V 4 bases and J 8 bases; bases outside gene matches: 6. Germline V gene data show CDR1 as SNHLY and CDR2 as FYNNEI. This chain's CDR3 is CASSGTTSGGDEQFF. Here the CDR3 DNA reads TGTGCCAGCAGTGGGACGACTAGCGGGGGCGATGAGCAGTTCTTC.

The CDR3 region is CASSLEPGGGYEQYF. The CDR3 nucleotides read TGCGCCAGCAGCTTGGAACCCGGCGGTGGCTACGAGCAGTACTTC. The V call is TRBV5-1, the J call TRBJ2-7; D ambiguous. Germline V gene data show CDR1 as SGHRS and CDR2 as YFSETQ. There are 15 residues in the CDR3. V was pared by 0 bases and J by 3 bases, with 13 bases between.

The chain uses TRBV9 and TRBJ1-2, with TRBD1 matching over 9 bases. Germline V gives CDR1 SGDLS, CDR2 YYNGEE. V lost 4 bases, J lost 5 bases, and 12 bases stayed unmatched. CDR3 size: 16 residues. CDR3 loop: CASSSRTTGGLYGYTF. For the CDR3, the DNA is TGTGCCAGCAGCTCCCGAACCACAGGGGGCTTGTATGGCTACACCTTC.

The V call is TRBV19, the J call TRBJ2-1, with 9 positions matching TRBD2. V was pared by 5 bases and J by 3 bases, with 14 bases of the junction left unmatched. This CDR3 contains 18 residues. Germline V gene data show CDR1 as LNHDA and CDR2 as SQIVND (reference sequence). In nucleotides, the CDR3 is TGTGCCAGTAGTGTTGGGCCTCAGGGACTAGCCGACTACAATGAGCAGTTCTTC. Encoded protein: CASSVGPQGLADYNEQFF.

The chain is built from TRBV6-2 or TRBV6-3 and TRBJ2-3, with TRBD2 matching over 11 bases. J was trimmed by 1 base and V by 3 bases; bases with no gene match: 12. Germline CDR1 is MNHEY and CDR2 is SVGEGT. The CDR3 is made up of 19 amino acids. The CDR3 bases are TGTGCCAGCAGTTATAGAGCTCGTCTAGCGGGGGGTCGCACAGATACGCAGTATTTT. Its protein product is CASSYRARLAGGRTDTQYF.

The chain employs TRBV12-1 and TRBJ2-7; the table gives TRBD2 as D, unverified against the DNA. TRBV12-1 is a pseudogene segment. This CDR3 region has 19 residues. The CDR3 DNA reads as TGTGCCAGCAGCTCCTGTGGGGGTAGCGGGTTCCTTACCTCCTACGAGCAGTACTTC. This encodes CASSSCGGSGFLTSYEQYF.

The V call is TRBV19, the J call TRBJ1-6, with a tentative D call TRBD1 (5 bases). The CDR3 runs 15 residues. V lost 6 bases and J 2 bases, leaving 11 bases between the germline ends. Looked up from germline, CDR1 is LNHDA and CDR2 is SQIVND (reference sequence). CDR3 nucleotides: TGTGCCAGTAGCGCAGGGTCCGCCTATAATTCACCCCTCCACTTT. Translating gives CASSAGSAYNSPLHF.

The chain links TRBV6-2 or TRBV6-3 to TRBJ1-5; D call uncertain. CDR3 length equals 13 residues. Germline V gene data show CDR1 as MNHEY and CDR2 as SVGEGT. Trimming took 2 bases from V and 5 from J, leaving 7 bases between them. The CDR3 bases are TGTGCCAGCAGTTACACCGGGTATCAGCCCCAGCATTTT. Translation gives CASSYTGYQPQHF.

V and J are TRBV7-2 and TRBJ2-7, with TRBD2 as a possible D gene (7 bases). Trimming took 2 bases from V and 6 from J, leaving 17 bases between them. The length of the CDR3 is 15 residues. Germline assignment: CDR1 SGHTA and CDR2 FQGNSA. The CDR3 reads CASSLKGGGRLEQYF. The CDR3 bases are TGTGCCAGCAGCTTAAAGGGGGGGGGCCGACTCGAGCAGTACTTC. The full variable domain, its missing parts supplied by reference TRBV7-2 and TRBJ2-7, is GAGVSQSPSNKVTEKGKDVELRCDPISGHTALYWYRQSLGQGLEFLIYFQGNSAPDKSGLPSDRFSAERTGGSVSTLTIQRTQQEDSAVYLCASSLKGGGRLEQYFGPGTRLTVT.

CDR3 protein: CASSLSQDGAEAFF. As DNA, the CDR3 is TGTGCCAGCAGCTTGTCACAGGATGGGGCTGAAGCTTTCTTT. This chain uses TRBV11-3 with TRBJ1-1; possibly TRBD1 for D (5 bases). Germline V gives CDR1 SGHNT, CDR2 YENEEA. With 3 bases removed from V and 6 bases from J, the gap between germline ends came to 14 bases. The CDR3 has 14 amino acids.

The chain recombines TRBV4-2 with TRBJ1-1; maybe TRBD1 (6 bases). The CDR3 loop spans 15 amino acids. Germline values: CDR1 LGHNA, CDR2 YNFKEQ. Trimming stripped 4 bases from V and 5 bases from J, with 17 bases between. The CDR3 spells CASSPARGGVTEAFF. CDR3 nucleotides: TGTGCCAGCAGCCCTGCCAGAGGGGGGGTTACTGAAGCTTTCTTT.

The chain joins TRBV30 to TRBJ1-4; D may be TRBD1 (6 bases). V lost 3 bases and J lost 8, with 19 bases in between. CDR1 and CDR2 from the germline V gene are GTSNPN and SVGIG (reference sequence). There are 15 residues in the CDR3. CDR3 sequence: CAWSQAGGRREKLFF. The DNA for the CDR3 is TGTGCCTGGAGCCAAGCGGGGGGCCGTAGAGAAAAACTGTTTTTT. The entire variable domain, with the rest obtained from reference TRBV30 and TRBJ1-4, is as follows: SQTIHQWPATLVQPVGSPLSLECTVEGTSNPNLYWYRQAAGRGLQLLFYSVGIGQISSEVPQNLSASRPQDRQFILSSKKLLLSDSGFYLCAWSQAGGRREKLFFGSGTQLSVL.

This clone was seen a handful of times. V usage is TRBV7-2 and J usage is TRBJ1-2; D is uncertain. The CDR3 covers 14 residues. V was shortened by 5 bases and J by 3 bases, with 13 bases between the two germline ends. Germline assignment: CDR1 SGHTA and CDR2 FQGNSA. The CDR3 DNA reads as TGTGCCAGCAGCCCGCGAGGAGGTGACTATGGCTACACCTTC. This sequence encodes CASSPRGGDYGYTF.

This clone appeared a single time. The chain is built from TRBV19 and TRBJ2-5, with 11 bases aligning to TRBD1. This CDR3 has 15 amino acids. Trimming removed 7 bases from V and 2 bases from J; junction bases left unmatched: 6. CDR1 is LNHDA and CDR2 is SQIVND in the germline V gene (reference sequence). CDR3 loop: CASMGTGGGQETQYF. The CDR3 DNA is TGTGCCAGTATGGGGACAGGGGGAGGTCAAGAGACCCAGTACTTC.

V and J are TRBV5-3 and TRBJ1-5, with a weak D call TRBD1 (5 bases). TRBV5-3 belongs to the ORF category, with a function that is uncertain. The CDR3 is 15 residues long. V lost 3 bases to trimming and J lost 5 bases, with 15 bases between them. The CDR3 loop reads CARSYAGSAYQPQHF. The CDR3 DNA reads as TGTGCCAGAAGCTATGCAGGGTCAGCTTATCAGCCCCAGCATTTT.

The V call is TRBV10-3, the J call TRBJ2-3, with 14 positions matching TRBD2. This CDR3 spans 14 amino acids. The germline CDR1 and CDR2 sequences are ENHRY and SYGVKD. J lost 8 bases, V lost 6 bases, and 4 bases had no gene match. CDR3 residues: CAIRSGTSGSTQYF. Written as DNA, the CDR3 is TGTGCCATCAGGTCCGGGACTAGCGGGAGTACGCAGTATTTT.